Below, one T cell receptor (beta chain) is given with its context. Antigen unknown. This sample stems from a study of shared clonotypes between healthy human individuals. Study observations and caveats: Sequencing depth was expected to influence donor clonotype sharing. Non-shared clonotypes were found to have lower generation probabilities than the clonotypes that were shared by all four of the sorted-subset donors. The rarefaction results pointed to incomplete sorted-subset sequencing despite large depth.

CDR3 length: 14 residues. Trimming cost V 6 bases and J 8 bases; bases outside gene matches: 7. The V gene's germline CDR1 is MNHNS and CDR2 SASEGT. The data were produced by immunoSEQ multiplex PCR, yet TCRdb's version contains in-frame clones alone and is incomplete. The sample carries over 1.4 million clones, over 95% recorded once. The V call is TRBV6-1, the J call TRBJ1-4, with TRBD1 matching over 9 bases. The sample consisted of naive CD4+ T cells sorted from blood. The subset was: CD45RA+ positively selected. The TCR originated in a man aged 25-40 years in good health. CDR3 sequence reads: CASRPGQGREKLFF. CDR3 sequence (DNA): TGTGCCAGCAGGCCGGGACAGGGAAGAGAAAAACTGTTTTTT.